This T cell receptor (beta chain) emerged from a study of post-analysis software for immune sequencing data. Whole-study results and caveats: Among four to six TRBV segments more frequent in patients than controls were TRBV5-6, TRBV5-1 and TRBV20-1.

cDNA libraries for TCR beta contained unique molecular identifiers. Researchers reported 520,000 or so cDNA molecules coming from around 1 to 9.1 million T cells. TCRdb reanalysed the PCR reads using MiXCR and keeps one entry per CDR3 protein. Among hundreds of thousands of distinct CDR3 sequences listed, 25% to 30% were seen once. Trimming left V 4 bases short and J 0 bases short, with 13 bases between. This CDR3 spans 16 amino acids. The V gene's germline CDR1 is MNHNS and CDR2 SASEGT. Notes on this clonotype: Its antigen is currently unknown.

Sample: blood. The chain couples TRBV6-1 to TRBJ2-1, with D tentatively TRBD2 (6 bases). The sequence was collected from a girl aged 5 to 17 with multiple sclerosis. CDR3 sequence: CASSGEDASSYNEQFF. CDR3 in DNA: TGTGCCAGCAGTGGGGAGGACGCTAGCTCCTACAATGAGCAGTTCTTC.